This T cell receptor beta chain was recovered during a study of cytomegalovirus exposure and HLA in healthy donors. General observations from the study: Sequencing depth roughly uniform across donors was assumed in presence/absence analyses.

PCR employed 60 Vbeta and 13 Jbeta primers. Repertoires were generated with immunoSEQ multiplex PCR, while TCRdb's copy carries only in-frame clones and drops some. Among about 140,000 clones, 75% to 85% were seen once, and the ten largest hold about 3.4%. V shed 4 bases, J shed 0 bases, and the junction held 10 bases outside the gene matches. The CDR3 covers 17 residues. Germline assignment: CDR1 SGHRS and CDR2 YFSETQ. As for this clone: As yet, its antigen is unknown.

The specimen was PBMCs. This TCR came from a female donor in good health and CMV-seronegative. The chain combines TRBV5-1 with TRBJ2-1, with TRBD1 matching 7 bases. CDR3 nucleotide sequence: TGCGCCAGCAGCCGGGACCCGACAGGGAGCTCCTACAATGAGCAGTTCTTC. Translation gives CASSRDPTGSSYNEQFF. Full variable domain (rest looked up from reference TRBV5-1 and TRBJ2-1): KAGVTQTPRYLIKTRGQQVTLSCSPISGHRSVSWYQQTPGQGLQFLFEYFSETQRNKGNFPGRFSGRQFSNSRSEMNVSTLELGDSALYLCASSRDPTGSSYNEQFFGPGTRLTVL.